The entry below describes one T cell receptor (beta chain). Its antigen is unknown. The gene symbols are mouse symbols. The sequenced fragment ends 1 residue before the CDR3 boundary, so the rest is inferred from the germline J gene. These data belong to a study of tissue T cells after allogeneic stem cell transplantation. Study outcomes and limitations: Anatomically similar tissues had similar TCR repertoires within each patient.

Trimming shortened V by 0 bases and J by 1 base, and 2 bases separated the two germline ends. This CDR3 comprises 12 residues. Germline CDR1 is GFQATS and CDR2 is STVNSAI. The method was immunoSEQ multiplex PCR; TCRdb's version includes in-frame clones alone and lacks a portion of them. The sample records over 40,000 clones, over 70% being singletons. Sequences were obtained from sorted cells pooled from one or two spleens. The TCR originated in a pool of C57BL/6 mice in good health. The chain uses TRBV20 and TRBJ2-3; no clear D. Partial CDR3 DNA: TGTGGTGCTAGGGAAGGTGCAGAAACGCTGTAT. Its translation: CGAREGAETLY. The full-length CDR3 reads as CGAREGAETLYF.